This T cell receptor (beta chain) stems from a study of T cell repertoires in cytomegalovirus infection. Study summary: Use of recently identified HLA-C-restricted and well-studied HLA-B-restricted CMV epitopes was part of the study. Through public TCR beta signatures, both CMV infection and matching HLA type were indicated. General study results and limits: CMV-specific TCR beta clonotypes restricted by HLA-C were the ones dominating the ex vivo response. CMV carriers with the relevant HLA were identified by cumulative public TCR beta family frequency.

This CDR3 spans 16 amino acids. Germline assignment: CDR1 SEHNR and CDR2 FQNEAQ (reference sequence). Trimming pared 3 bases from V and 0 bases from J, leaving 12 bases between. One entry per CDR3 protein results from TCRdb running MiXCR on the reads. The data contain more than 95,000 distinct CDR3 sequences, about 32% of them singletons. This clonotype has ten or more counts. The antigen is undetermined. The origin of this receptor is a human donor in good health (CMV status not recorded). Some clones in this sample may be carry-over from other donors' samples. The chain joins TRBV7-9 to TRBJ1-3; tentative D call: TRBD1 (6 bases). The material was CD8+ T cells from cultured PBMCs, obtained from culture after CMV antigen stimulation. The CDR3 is CASSFDRTHSGNTIYF. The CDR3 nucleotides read TGTGCCAGCAGCTTCGACAGGACCCACTCTGGAAACACCATATATTTT. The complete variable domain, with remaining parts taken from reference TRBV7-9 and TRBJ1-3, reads DTGVSQNPRHKITKRGQNVTFRCDPISEHNRLYWYRQTLGQGPEFLTYFQNEAQLEKSRLLSDRFSAERPKGSFSTLEIQRTEQGDSAMYLCASSFDRTHSGNTIYFGEGSWLTVV.